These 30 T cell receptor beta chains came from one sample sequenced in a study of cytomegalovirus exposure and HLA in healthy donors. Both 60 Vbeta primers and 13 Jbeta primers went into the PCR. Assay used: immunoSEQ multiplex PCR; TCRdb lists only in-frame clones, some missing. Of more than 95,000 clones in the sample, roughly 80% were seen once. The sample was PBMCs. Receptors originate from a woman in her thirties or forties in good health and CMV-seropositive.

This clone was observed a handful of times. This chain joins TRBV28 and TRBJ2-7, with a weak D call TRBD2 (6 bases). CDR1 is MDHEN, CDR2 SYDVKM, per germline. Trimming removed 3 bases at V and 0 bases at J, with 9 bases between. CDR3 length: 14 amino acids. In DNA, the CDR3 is TGTGCCAGCAGTTTCCCGGGACTCTCCTACGAGCAGTACTTC. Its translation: CASSFPGLSYEQYF.

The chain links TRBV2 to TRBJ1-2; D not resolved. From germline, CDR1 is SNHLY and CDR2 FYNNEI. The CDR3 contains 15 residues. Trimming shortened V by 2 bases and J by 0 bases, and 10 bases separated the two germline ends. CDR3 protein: CASSESRGANYGYTF. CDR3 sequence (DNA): TGTGCCAGCAGTGAAAGCAGAGGAGCTAACTATGGCTACACCTTC.

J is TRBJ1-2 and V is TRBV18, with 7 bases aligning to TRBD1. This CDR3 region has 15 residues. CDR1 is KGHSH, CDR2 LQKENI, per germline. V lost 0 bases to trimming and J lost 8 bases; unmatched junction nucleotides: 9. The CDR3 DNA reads TGTGCCAGCTCACCACCGAGGGGGCTTGGAGAGGGCTACACCTTC. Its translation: CASSPPRGLGEGYTF.

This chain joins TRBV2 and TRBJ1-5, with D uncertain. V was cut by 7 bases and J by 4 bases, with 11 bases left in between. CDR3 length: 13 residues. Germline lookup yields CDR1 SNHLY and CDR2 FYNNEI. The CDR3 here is CASNLIRNQPQHF. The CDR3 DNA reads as TGTGCCAGCAACCTCATACGGAATCAGCCCCAGCATTTT. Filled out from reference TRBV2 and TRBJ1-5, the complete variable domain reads EPEVTQTPSHQVTQMGQEVILRCVPISNHLYFYWYRQILGQKVEFLVSFYNNEISEKSEIFDDQFSVERPDGSNFTLKIRSTKLEDSAMYFCASNLIRNQPQHFGDGTRLSIL.

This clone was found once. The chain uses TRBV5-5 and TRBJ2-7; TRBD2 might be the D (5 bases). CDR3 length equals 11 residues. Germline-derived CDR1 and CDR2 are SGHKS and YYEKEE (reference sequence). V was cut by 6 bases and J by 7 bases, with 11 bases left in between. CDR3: CASKTGKEQYF. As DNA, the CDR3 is TGTGCCAGCAAAACGGGGAAAGAGCAGTACTTC.

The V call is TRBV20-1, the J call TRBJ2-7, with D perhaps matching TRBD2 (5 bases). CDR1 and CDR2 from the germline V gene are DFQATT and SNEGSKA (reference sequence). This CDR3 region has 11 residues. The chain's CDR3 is CSLRGGYEQYF. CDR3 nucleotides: TGCAGCCTACGGGGTGGATACGAGCAGTACTTC.

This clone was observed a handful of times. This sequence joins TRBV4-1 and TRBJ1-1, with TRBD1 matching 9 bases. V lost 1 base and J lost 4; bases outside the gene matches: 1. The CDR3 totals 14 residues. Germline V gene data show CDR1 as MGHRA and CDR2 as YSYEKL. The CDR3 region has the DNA TGCGCCAGCAGCCAAGGACAGGGGGTCACTGAAGCTTTCTTT. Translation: CASSQGQGVTEAFF.

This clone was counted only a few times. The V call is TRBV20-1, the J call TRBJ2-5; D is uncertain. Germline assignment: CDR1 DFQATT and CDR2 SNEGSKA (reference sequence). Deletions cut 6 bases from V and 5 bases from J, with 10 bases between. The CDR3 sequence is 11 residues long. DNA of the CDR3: TGCAGTGCCCTCCCGAGGGAGACCCAGTACTTC. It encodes CSALPRETQYF.

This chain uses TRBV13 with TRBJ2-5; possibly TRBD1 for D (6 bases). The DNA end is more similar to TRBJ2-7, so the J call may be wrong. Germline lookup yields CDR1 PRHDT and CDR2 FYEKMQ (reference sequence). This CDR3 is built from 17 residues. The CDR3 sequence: CASSSTDRSHRSYEQYF. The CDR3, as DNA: TGTGCCAGCAGCTCGACGGACAGATCCCATAGAAGTTACGAGCAGTACTTC.

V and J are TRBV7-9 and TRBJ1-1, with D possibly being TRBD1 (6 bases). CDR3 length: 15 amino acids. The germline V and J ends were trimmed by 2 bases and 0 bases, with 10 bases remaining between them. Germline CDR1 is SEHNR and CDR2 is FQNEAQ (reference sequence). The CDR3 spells CASSLYQGMNTEAFF. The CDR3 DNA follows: TGTGCCAGCAGCTTATACCAGGGGATGAACACTGAAGCTTTCTTT.

The CDR3 reads CASSLATGVNEKLFF. The CDR3 DNA reads TGTGCCAGCAGCTTGGCGACAGGGGTTAATGAAAAACTGTTTTTT. The J gene is TRBJ1-4, the V gene TRBV5-4, with 8 bases matching TRBD1. This CDR3 is 15 amino acids long. Germline CDR1 and CDR2: SGHNT and YYREEE (reference sequence). V lost 0 bases and J lost 4; bases outside the gene matches: 2.

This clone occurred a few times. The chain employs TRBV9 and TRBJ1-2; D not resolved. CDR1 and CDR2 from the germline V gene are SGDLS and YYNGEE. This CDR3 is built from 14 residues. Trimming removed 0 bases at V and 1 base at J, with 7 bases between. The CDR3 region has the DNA TGTGCCAGCAGCGTAGATATCAGTAACTATGGCTACACCTTC. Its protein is CASSVDISNYGYTF.

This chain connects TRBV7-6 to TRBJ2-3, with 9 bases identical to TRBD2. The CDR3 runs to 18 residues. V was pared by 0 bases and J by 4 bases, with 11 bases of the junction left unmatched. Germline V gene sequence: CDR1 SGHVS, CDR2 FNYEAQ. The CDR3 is CASSLAQSSGTLADTQYF. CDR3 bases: TGTGCCAGCAGCTTAGCGCAGTCTAGCGGGACCCTAGCAGATACGCAGTATTTT.

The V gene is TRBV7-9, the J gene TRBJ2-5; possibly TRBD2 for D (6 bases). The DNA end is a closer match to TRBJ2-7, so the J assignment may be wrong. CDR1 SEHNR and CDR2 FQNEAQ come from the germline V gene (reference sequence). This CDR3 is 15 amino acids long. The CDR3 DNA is TGTGCCAGCAGCTATGAAGCGGGTTTTAACTACGAGCAGTACTTC. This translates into CASSYEAGFNYEQYF.

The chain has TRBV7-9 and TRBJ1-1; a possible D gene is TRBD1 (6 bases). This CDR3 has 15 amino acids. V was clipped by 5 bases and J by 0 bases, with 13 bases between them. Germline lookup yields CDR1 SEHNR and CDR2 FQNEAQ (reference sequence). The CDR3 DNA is TGTGCCAGCAGCCGTAACAGGGTGATGAACACTGAAGCTTTCTTT. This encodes CASSRNRVMNTEAFF. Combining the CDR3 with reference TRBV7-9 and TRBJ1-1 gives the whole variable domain DTGVSQNPRHKITKRGQNVTFRCDPISEHNRLYWYRQTLGQGPEFLTYFQNEAQLEKSRLLSDRFSAERPKGSFSTLEIQRTEQGDSAMYLCASSRNRVMNTEAFFGQGTRLTVV.

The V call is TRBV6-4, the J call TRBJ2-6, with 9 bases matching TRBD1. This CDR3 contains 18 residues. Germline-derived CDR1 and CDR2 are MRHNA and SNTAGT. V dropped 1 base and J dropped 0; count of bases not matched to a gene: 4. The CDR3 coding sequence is TGTGCCAGCAGTGACTGGGACAGGGCTTTCTCTGGGGCCAACGTCCTGACTTTC. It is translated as CASSDWDRAFSGANVLTF.

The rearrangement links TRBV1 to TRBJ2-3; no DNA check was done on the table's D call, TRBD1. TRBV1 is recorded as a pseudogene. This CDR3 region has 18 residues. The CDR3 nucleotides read TGCACCAGCAGCCTCCACCGTACAGGGGGCGCGTCCACAGATACGCAGTATTTT. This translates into CTSSLHRTGGASTDTQYF.

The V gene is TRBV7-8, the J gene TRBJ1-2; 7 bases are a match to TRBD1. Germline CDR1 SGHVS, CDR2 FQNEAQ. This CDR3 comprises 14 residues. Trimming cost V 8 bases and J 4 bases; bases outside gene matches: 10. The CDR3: CASGPRDRAYGYTF. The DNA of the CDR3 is TGTGCCAGCGGCCCCCGAGACAGGGCCTATGGCTACACCTTC.

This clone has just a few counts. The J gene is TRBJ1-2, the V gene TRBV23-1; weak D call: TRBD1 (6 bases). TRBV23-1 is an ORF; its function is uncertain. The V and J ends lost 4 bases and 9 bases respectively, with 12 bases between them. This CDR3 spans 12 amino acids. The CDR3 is CASSPNTGSYTF. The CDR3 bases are TGCGCCAGCAGTCCTAATACAGGGAGCTACACCTTC.

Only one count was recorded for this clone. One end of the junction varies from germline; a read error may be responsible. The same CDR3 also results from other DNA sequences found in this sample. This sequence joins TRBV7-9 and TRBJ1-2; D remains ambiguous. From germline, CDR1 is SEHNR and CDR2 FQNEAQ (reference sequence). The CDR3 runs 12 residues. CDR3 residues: CASSLVDYGYTF. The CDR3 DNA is TGTGCCAGCAGCTTAGTCGACTACGGCTACACCTTC.

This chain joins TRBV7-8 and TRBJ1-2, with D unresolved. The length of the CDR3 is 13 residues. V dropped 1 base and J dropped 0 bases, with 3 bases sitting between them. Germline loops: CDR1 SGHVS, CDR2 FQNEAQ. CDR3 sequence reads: CASSLDTNYGYTF. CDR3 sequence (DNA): TGTGCCAGCAGCTTAGACACTAACTATGGCTACACCTTC. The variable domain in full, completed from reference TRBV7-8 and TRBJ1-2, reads GAGVSQSPRYKVAKRGQDVALRCDPISGHVSLFWYQQALGQGPEFLTYFQNEAQLDKSGLPSDRFFAERPEGSVSTLKIQRTQQEDSAVYLCASSLDTNYGYTFGSGTRLTVV.

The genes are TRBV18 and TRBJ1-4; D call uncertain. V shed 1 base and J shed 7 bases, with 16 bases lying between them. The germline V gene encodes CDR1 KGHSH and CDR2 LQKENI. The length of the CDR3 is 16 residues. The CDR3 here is CASSPRFGLRGEKLFF. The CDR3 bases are TGTGCCAGCTCACCACGATTCGGACTCCGCGGTGAAAAACTGTTTTTT.

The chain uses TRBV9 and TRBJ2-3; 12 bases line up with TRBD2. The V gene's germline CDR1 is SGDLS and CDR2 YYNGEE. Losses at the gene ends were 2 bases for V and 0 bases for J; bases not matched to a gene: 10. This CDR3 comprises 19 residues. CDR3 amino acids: CASSVTPSGRGASTDTQYF. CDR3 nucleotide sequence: TGTGCCAGCAGCGTCACTCCTAGCGGGAGGGGGGCTAGCACAGATACGCAGTATTTT.

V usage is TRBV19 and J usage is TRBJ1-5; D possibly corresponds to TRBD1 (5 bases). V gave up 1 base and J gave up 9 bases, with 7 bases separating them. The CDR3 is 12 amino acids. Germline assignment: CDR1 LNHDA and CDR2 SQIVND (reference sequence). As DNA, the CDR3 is TGTGCCAGTAGTATAGTAAGGGGGCCCCAGCATTTT. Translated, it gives CASSIVRGPQHF.

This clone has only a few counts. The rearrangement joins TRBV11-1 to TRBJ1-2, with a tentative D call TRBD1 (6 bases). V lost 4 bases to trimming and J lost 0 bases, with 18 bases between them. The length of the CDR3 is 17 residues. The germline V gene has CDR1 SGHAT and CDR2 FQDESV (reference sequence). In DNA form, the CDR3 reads TGTGCCAGCAGCTCAACCCTAAACAGGGCTTCTAACTATGGCTACACCTTC. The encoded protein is CASSSTLNRASNYGYTF.

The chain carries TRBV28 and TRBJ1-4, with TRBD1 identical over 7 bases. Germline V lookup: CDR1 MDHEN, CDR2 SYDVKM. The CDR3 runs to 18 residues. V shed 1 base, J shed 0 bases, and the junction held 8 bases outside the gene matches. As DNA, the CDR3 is TGTGCCAGCAGTTTATTCGAGGGACAGATTACAACTAATGAAAAACTGTTTTTT. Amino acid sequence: CASSLFEGQITTNEKLFF. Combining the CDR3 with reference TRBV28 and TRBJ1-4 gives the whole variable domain DVKVTQSSRYLVKRTGEKVFLECVQDMDHENMFWYRQDPGLGLRLIYFSYDVKMKEKGDIPEGYSVSREKKERFSLILESASTNQTSMYLCASSLFEGQITTNEKLFFGSGTQLSVL.

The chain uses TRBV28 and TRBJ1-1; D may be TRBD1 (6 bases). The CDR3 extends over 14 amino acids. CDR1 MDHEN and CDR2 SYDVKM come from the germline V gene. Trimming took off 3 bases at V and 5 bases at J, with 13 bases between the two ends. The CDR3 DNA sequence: TGTGCCAGCAGTTTTAGGGGGGGGGTGACTGAAGCTTTCTTT. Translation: CASSFRGGVTEAFF.

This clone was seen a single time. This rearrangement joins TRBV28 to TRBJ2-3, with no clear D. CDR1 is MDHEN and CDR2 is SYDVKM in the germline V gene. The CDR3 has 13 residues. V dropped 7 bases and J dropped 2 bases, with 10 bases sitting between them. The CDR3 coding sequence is TGTGCCAGCACTCTAAAAGACACAGATACGCAGTATTTT. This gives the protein CASTLKDTDTQYF.

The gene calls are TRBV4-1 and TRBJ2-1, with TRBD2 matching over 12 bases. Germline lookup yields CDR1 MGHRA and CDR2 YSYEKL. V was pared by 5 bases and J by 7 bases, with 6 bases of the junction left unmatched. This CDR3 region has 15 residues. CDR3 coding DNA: TGCGCCAGCAGCTATCTAGCGGGGGGGTTTAATGAGCAGTTCTTC. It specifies CASSYLAGGFNEQFF.

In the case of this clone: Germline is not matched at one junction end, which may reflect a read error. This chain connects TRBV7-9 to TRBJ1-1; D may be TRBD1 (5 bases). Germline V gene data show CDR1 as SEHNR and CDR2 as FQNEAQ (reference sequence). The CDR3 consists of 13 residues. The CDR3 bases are TGTTCCAGCAGCCCTAGGGGGAACACTGAAGCTTTCTTT. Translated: CSSSPRGNTEAFF.